The sequence of this T cell receptor (beta chain) was determined in a study of blood T cell repertoires in COVID-19. Whole-study context: Sample material is recorded as cDNA or gDNA derived from T cells, B-cell-depleted T cells, or PBMCs.

Source study methods: Amplification of reference gene primers provided the estimated nucleated cell counts. The protocol was immunoSEQ multiplex PCR, while the TCRdb copy is restricted to in-frame clones and leaves out a portion. V and J calls and clone size are as listed in that table; D and trimming were resolved from the DNA. Seen here are some 130,000 clones, under 95% observed once, and the top ten hold approximately 4.6%. In regard to this clone: Other DNA sequences in this specimen translate into the identical CDR3.

Germline lookup yields CDR1 SGDLS and CDR2 YYNGEE. V dropped 4 bases and J dropped 4; count of bases not matched to a gene: 4. CDR3 size: 13 residues. Patients of the Seattle cohort, enrolled during active infection, were followed longitudinally. The source is a man in his 60s with COVID-19, enrolled during active disease. The sequenced sample consisted of peripheral blood. The rearrangement uses TRBV9 and TRBJ1-1; TRBD1 agrees at 7 bases. The CDR3 loop is CASSPGGGTEAFF. CDR3 DNA: TGTGCCAGCAGCCCAGGGGGAGGCACTGAAGCTTTCTTT. Based on the CDR3 plus reference TRBV9 and TRBJ1-1, the full variable domain is DSGVTQTPKHLITATGQRVTLRCSPRSGDLSVYWYQQSLDQGLQFLIQYYNGEERAKGNILERFSAQQFPDLHSELNLSSLELGDSALYFCASSPGGGTEAFFGQGTRLTVV.